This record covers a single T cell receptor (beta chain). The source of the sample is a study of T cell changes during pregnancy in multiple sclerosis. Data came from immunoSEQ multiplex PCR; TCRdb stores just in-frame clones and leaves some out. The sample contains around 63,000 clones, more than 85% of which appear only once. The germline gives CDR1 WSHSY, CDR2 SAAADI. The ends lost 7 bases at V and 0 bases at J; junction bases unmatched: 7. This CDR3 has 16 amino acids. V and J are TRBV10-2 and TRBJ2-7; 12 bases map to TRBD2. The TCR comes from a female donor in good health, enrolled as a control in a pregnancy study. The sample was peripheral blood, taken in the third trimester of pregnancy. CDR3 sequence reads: CASTARLAGASYEQYF. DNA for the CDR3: TGCGCCAGCACGGCCAGACTAGCGGGAGCCTCCTACGAGCAGTACTTC.